What follows describes a single T cell receptor (beta chain). V shed 4 bases, J shed 5 bases, and the junction held 4 bases outside the gene matches. Germline V CDR1 and CDR2: SGHAT, FQNNGV. This CDR3 spans 13 amino acids. These data are taken from a study of blood T cell repertoires in COVID-19. For the study at large: The origin of the acute and convalescent COVID-19 samples was the United States, Italy and Spain.

In the source study's methods: Estimated nucleated cell counts came from reference gene primer amplification. The table came from immunoSEQ multiplex PCR; TCRdb's copy has only in-frame clones and leaves some out. V and J calls and clone size are those listed in that table; D and trimming were worked out from the DNA. The sample yields about 280,000 clones, around 85% seen once. The sample taken for sequencing was peripheral blood. The V gene is TRBV11-2, the J gene TRBJ1-2; 7 positions match TRBD1. The sequence came from a man aged 50 to 60 with active or convalescent COVID-19. As DNA, the CDR3 is TGTGCCAGCAGCTCGACAGGGATATATGGCTACACCTTC. As protein: CASSSTGIYGYTF. Complete variable domain (other parts from reference TRBV11-2 and TRBJ1-2): EAGVAQSPRYKIIEKRQSVAFWCNPISGHATLYWYQQILGQGPKLLIQFQNNGVVDDSQLPKDRFSAERLKGVDSTLKIQPAKLEDSAVYLCASSSTGIYGYTFGSGTRLTVV.